The 19 T cell receptor beta chains given below trace back to one sample, sequenced in a study of T cell responses to AZD1222 COVID-19 vaccine. Sequencing used immunoSEQ multiplex PCR; TCRdb keeps in-frame clones, though not all of them. Of tens of thousands of clones listed, approximately 88% are singletons. Source: peripheral blood, taken on day 0 of AZD1222 vaccination. These receptors originate from an adult in good health.

The chain recombines TRBV19 with TRBJ2-7; D possibly corresponds to TRBD1 (6 bases). The V gene's germline CDR1 is LNHDA and CDR2 SQIVND (reference sequence). This CDR3 has 12 residues. V lost 10 bases and J lost 2, with 12 bases in between. CDR3 residues: CATRGKTYEQYF. Written as DNA, the CDR3 is TGTGCCACTAGGGGGAAAACCTACGAGCAGTACTTC.

This rearrangement joins TRBV13 to TRBJ2-7; D is ambiguous. The germline gives CDR1 PRHDT, CDR2 FYEKMQ (reference sequence). Trimming cost V 3 bases and J 3 bases, with 9 bases left between them. This CDR3 has 13 residues. The CDR3 sequence is CASSFASRYEQYF. Here the CDR3 DNA reads TGTGCCAGCAGCTTTGCCAGCCGCTACGAGCAGTACTTC.

The genes are TRBV7-6 and TRBJ2-5; 7 bases map to TRBD2. This CDR3 contains 13 residues. J was trimmed by 4 bases and V by 10 bases; bases with no gene match: 9. The V gene's germline CDR1 is SGHVS and CDR2 FNYEAQ. The CDR3 DNA reads as TGTGCCACCGTCGAGCGGGAACGAGAGACCCAGTACTTC. Its translation: CATVERERETQYF.

Details on this clone: The junction shows a germline mismatch at one end, possibly a read error. V usage is TRBV7-7 and J usage is TRBJ2-3, with 10 bases fitting TRBD2. This CDR3 has 16 amino acids. Germline CDR1 is SSHAT and CDR2 is FNYEAQ (reference sequence). The DNA for the CDR3 is TGTGCTAGCAGCTTAGGGCTAGCGGGAGCTAGAGATACGCAGTATTTT. Translating it yields CASSLGLAGARDTQYF.

This sequence joins TRBV7-9 and TRBJ2-7; D is unclear. Trimming pared 5 bases from V and 0 bases from J, leaving 14 bases between. CDR1 and CDR2 from the germline V gene are SEHNR and FQNEAQ (reference sequence). This CDR3 region has 15 residues. CDR3 nucleotide sequence: TGTGCCAGCAGCGGATCTAGGGCGAACTCCTACGAGCAGTACTTC. Translated, it gives CASSGSRANSYEQYF.

The V call is TRBV24-1, the J call TRBJ2-5, with 10 bases lining up with TRBD1. In germline, CDR1 is KGHDR, CDR2 SFDVKD. The CDR3 spans 13 residues. After removal of 9 bases from V and 5 bases from J, the junction contained 5 bases not matched to a gene. In DNA form, the CDR3 reads TGTGCCACCGGGACAGGGGTTGGTGAGACCCAGTACTTC. This gives the protein CATGTGVGETQYF.

The V call is TRBV7-6, the J call TRBJ2-5; tentatively, D is TRBD2 (5 bases). V dropped 2 bases and J dropped 3 bases, with 13 bases sitting between them. The germline CDR1 and CDR2 sequences are SGHVS and FNYEAQ. The CDR3 has 15 residues. The CDR3 sequence is CASSLSGSGKETQYF. As DNA, the CDR3 is TGTGCCAGCAGCTTATCGGGGAGCGGAAAAGAGACCCAGTACTTC.

This clone was observed a handful of times. The chain is built from TRBV7-8 and TRBJ1-5; 8 nucleotides line up with TRBD1. Germline CDR1 reads SGHVS; CDR2 reads FQNEAQ. Losses at the gene ends were 4 bases for V and 3 bases for J; bases not matched to a gene: 5. CDR3 length equals 15 residues. The CDR3 DNA follows: TGTGCCAGCAGCTACGGCAGGGGGCCCAATCAGCCCCAGCATTTT. Protein sequence: CASSYGRGPNQPQHF. The full variable domain, rest sourced from reference TRBV7-8 and TRBJ1-5, is GAGVSQSPRYKVAKRGQDVALRCDPISGHVSLFWYQQALGQGPEFLTYFQNEAQLDKSGLPSDRFFAERPEGSVSTLKIQRTQQEDSAVYLCASSYGRGPNQPQHFGDGTRLSIL.

The gene calls are TRBV5-8 and TRBJ1-5; no definite D call. CDR1 and CDR2 from the germline V gene are SGHTS and YDEGEE. The CDR3 extends over 11 amino acids. V lost 1 base to trimming and J lost 11 bases, with 7 bases between them. CDR3 amino acids: CASSLYGSQHF. CDR3 sequence (DNA): TGTGCCAGCAGCTTGTATGGGTCCCAGCATTTT.

The CDR3 loop reads CASSTRTSGNPNEQYF. CDR3 in DNA: TGTGCCAGCTCAACACGGACTAGCGGGAACCCAAACGAGCAGTACTTC. The rearrangement joins TRBV18 to TRBJ2-7; 12 bases map to TRBD2. Germline V gene sequence: CDR1 KGHSH, CDR2 LQKENI. This CDR3 spans 16 amino acids. Trimming took 5 bases from V and 5 from J; bases not matched to a gene: 10.

This clone was detected once. J is TRBJ1-5 and V is TRBV4-1, with no clear D. This CDR3 region has 15 residues. The V gene's germline CDR1 is MGHRA and CDR2 YSYEKL. Trimming left V 1 base short and J 7 bases short, with 14 bases between. Here the CDR3 DNA reads TGCGCCAGCAGCCAAGGGGGTACATCGTGGCAGCCCCAGCATTTT. This codes for CASSQGGTSWQPQHF.

This clone was picked up one time. V and J are TRBV2 and TRBJ1-2; 9 bases fit TRBD1. CDR3 length: 14 amino acids. Losses at the gene ends were 6 bases for V and 2 bases for J; bases not matched to a gene: 4. CDR1 and CDR2 from the germline V gene are SNHLY and FYNNEI. The CDR3, as DNA: TGTGCCAGCAGGGGAGACAGGGGGAACTATGGCTACACCTTC. Translated: CASRGDRGNYGYTF.

The rearrangement uses TRBV6-5 and TRBJ2-7; D gene ambiguous. Germline V CDR1 and CDR2: MNHEY, SVGAGI. This CDR3 spans 15 amino acids. V was shortened by 3 bases and J by 0 bases, with 12 bases between the two germline ends. The CDR3 region is CASSYANSRSYEQYF. The CDR3 DNA follows: TGTGCCAGCAGTTATGCGAACTCTCGCTCCTACGAGCAGTACTTC.

J is TRBJ2-7 and V is TRBV27; D is unresolved. Germline CDR1 reads MNHEY; CDR2 reads SMNVEV (reference sequence). The CDR3 length is 12 residues. Trimming took off 4 bases at V and 0 bases at J, with 4 bases between the two ends. This CDR3 is CASSSSSYEQYF. The CDR3 nucleotides are TGTGCCAGCAGTTCGAGCTCCTACGAGCAGTACTTC.

V and J are TRBV5-8 and TRBJ2-7; D is uncertain. Germline V lookup: CDR1 SGHTS, CDR2 YDEGEE. V lost 3 bases and J 1 base, leaving 14 bases between the germline ends. The CDR3 covers 15 residues. In nucleotides, the CDR3 is TGTGCCAGCAGCTCCCCCTACCGAACTTCCTACGAGCAGTACTTC. Encoded protein: CASSSPYRTSYEQYF.

This clone was seen a few times. This chain uses TRBV18 with TRBJ1-1; TRBD1 aligns across 8 bases. Germline values: CDR1 KGHSH, CDR2 LQKENI. The CDR3 runs 17 residues. The V gene end was trimmed by 0 bases and the J gene end by 3 bases; junction bases not matched to a gene: 9. CDR3 nucleotide sequence: TGTGCCAGCTCACCACCGGGAGCAGGGGGCGCGCACACTGAAGCTTTCTTT. It translates to CASSPPGAGGAHTEAFF.

This sequence joins TRBV6-5 and TRBJ1-6, with 9 bases aligning to TRBD1. Germline V gene lookup returns CDR1 MNHEY and CDR2 SVGAGI. The CDR3 is 14 amino acids. The V segment lost 6 bases and the J segment 7 bases; nucleotides outside the gene matches: 4. CDR3 sequence (DNA): TGTGCCAGCAGACAGGGGGCGCAGAATTCACCCCTCCACTTT. The encoded protein is CASRQGAQNSPLHF.

V is TRBV4-3 and J is TRBJ2-3; 7 bases fit TRBD1. V lost 2 bases, J lost 1 base, and 6 bases stayed unmatched. Looked up from germline, CDR1 is LGHNA and CDR2 is YSLEER. The CDR3 contains 16 residues. CDR3 in DNA: TGCGCCAGCAGCCAAAACCCAGGGGGTGGCACAGATACGCAGTATTTT. Its protein is CASSQNPGGGTDTQYF.

V usage is TRBV2 and J usage is TRBJ2-5; the D is unclear. Trimming took 2 bases from V and 1 from J, leaving 8 bases between them. The CDR3 sequence is 14 residues long. Germline loops: CDR1 SNHLY, CDR2 FYNNEI. The CDR3 region is CASSELYSQETQYF. The CDR3 nucleotides are TGTGCCAGCAGTGAATTGTACAGCCAAGAGACCCAGTACTTC. Complete variable domain (other parts from reference TRBV2 and TRBJ2-5): EPEVTQTPSHQVTQMGQEVILRCVPISNHLYFYWYRQILGQKVEFLVSFYNNEISEKSEIFDDQFSVERPDGSNFTLKIRSTKLEDSAMYFCASSELYSQETQYFGPGTRLLVL.